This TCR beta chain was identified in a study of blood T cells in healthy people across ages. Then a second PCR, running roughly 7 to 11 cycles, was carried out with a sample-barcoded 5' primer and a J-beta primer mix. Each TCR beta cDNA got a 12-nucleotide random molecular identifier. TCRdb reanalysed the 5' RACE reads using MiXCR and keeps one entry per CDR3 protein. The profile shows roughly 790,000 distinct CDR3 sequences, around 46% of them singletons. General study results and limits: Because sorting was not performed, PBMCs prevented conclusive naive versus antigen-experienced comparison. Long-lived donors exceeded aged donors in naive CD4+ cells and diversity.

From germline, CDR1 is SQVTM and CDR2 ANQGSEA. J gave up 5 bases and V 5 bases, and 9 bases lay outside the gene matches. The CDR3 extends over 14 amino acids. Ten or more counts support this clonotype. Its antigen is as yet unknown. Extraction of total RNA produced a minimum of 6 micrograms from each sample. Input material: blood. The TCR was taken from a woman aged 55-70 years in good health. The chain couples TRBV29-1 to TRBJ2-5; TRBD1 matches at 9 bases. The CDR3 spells CSVSGQGGGETQYF. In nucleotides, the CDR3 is TGCAGCGTTTCGGGACAGGGTGGCGGTGAGACCCAGTACTTC.